This is a list of T cell receptor beta chains from one sample in a study of cytomegalovirus exposure and HLA in healthy donors. Here immunoSEQ multiplex PCR was the method, and the copy in TCRdb shows in-frame clones only, minus some. This sample has about 190,000 clones, with 60% to 80% found just once. The sequencing sample was made of PBMCs. These receptors were taken from a young woman in good health and CMV-seropositive. The CDR3 runs from the conserved cysteine through the conserved F or W. A D gene is named only where the DNA matches it firmly. Clone sizes are given selectively: once, few, many, or a class where the clone is expanded.

d_gene,abundance,j_gene,v_gene,CDR3nt,CDR3aa
TRBD1,.,TRBJ2-7,TRBV7-9,TGTGCCAGCAGCACCCGACAGGGACCCGAGCAGTACTTC,CASSTRQGPEQYF
TRBD2,.,TRBJ2-1,TRBV6-1,TGTGCCAGCAGTGAAGGGACTAGCCCGTTCTTC,CASSEGTSPFF
.,.,TRBJ2-6,TRBV6-1,TGTGCCAGCAGTGAAGGCCGGTCCTCTGGGGCCAACGTCCTGACTTTC,CASSEGRSSGANVLTF
.,.,TRBJ1-1,TRBV28,TGTGCCAGCAGTTTAGGCAGAGGGAACACTGAAGCTTTCTTT,CASSLGRGNTEAFF
TRBD1,.,TRBJ2-7,TRBV5-6,TGTGCCAGCAGCACACCGGGACAGGGATTATACGAGCAGTACTTC,CASSTPGQGLYEQYF
.,.,TRBJ1-5,TRBV28,TGTGCCAGCAGTTTGATGCGGGCGCGCAATCAGCCCCAGCATTTT,CASSLMRARNQPQHF
TRBD2,.,TRBJ2-7,TRBV7-7,TGTGCCACTCGGACTAGCGGGAGCCGTGTGGGCGAGCAGTACTTC,CATRTSGSRVGEQYF
.,.,TRBJ2-1,TRBV19,TGTGCCAGTATGTCGCAGGGATCGTCCTCCAGTGAGCAGTTCTTC,CASMSQGSSSSEQFF
.,.,TRBJ2-7,TRBV28,TGTGCCAGCAGTTTCCCCTACTCCTACGAGCAGTACTTC,CASSFPYSYEQYF
.,.,TRBJ2-7,TRBV6-1,TGTGCCGTGAACCTCAGGGTGGATTACGAGCAGTACTTC,CAVNLRVDYEQYF
.,once,TRBJ2-7,TRBV13,TGTGCCAGCAGCTTATCCCCCCTAGGCTCCTACGAGCAGTACTTC,CASSLSPLGSYEQYF
TRBD2,few,TRBJ2-7,TRBV28,TGTGCCAGCAGACTAGCGGGAACCTACGAGCAGTACTTC,CASRLAGTYEQYF
.,.,TRBJ1-2,TRBV4-1,TGCGCCAGCAGCCAAGATCATAAGGCGGCCTATGGCTACACCTTC,CASSQDHKAAYGYTF
.,.,TRBJ2-3,TRBV6-5,TGTGCCAGCAGTCTACGTCGGAGCACAGATACGCAGTATTTT,CASSLRRSTDTQYF
TRBD1,.,TRBJ1-6,TRBV27,TGTGCCAGCAGTTCATCCGGGGCTGGGACAGGGGGCCGAAATTCACCCCTCCACTTT,CASSSSGAGTGGRNSPLHF
.,.,TRBJ2-1,TRBV6-5,TGTGCCAGCAGTGGTCAGGCTAATGAGCAGTTCTTC,CASSGQANEQFF
TRBD2,.,TRBJ2-7,TRBV28,TGTGCCAGCAGTTCCTACTCTAGCGGGAGGACCTACGAGCAGTACTTC,CASSSYSSGRTYEQYF
.,.,TRBJ2-6,TRBV7-9,TGTGCCAGCAGCCTGAGCGGGCACCTTAACTCTGGGGCCAACGTCCTGACTTTC,CASSLSGHLNSGANVLTF
.,few,TRBJ2-3,TRBV5-1,TGCGCCAGCAGCAAGGGGCCAGGCACAGATACGCAGTATTTT,CASSKGPGTDTQYF
.,.,TRBJ2-2,TRBV6-5,TGTGCCAGCGGGAGACAGGTCACCGGGGAGCTGTTTTTT,CASGRQVTGELFF
TRBD1,.,TRBJ1-2,TRBV5-4,TGTGCCAGCAGCCGGACAGGGTGGTATGGCTACACCTTC,CASSRTGWYGYTF
.,few,TRBJ2-3,TRBV12-2,TGTGCAAGTCGCTTATGGGGTGCGGGAGAGGATGAGTCAAGATGTACAGATACGCAGTATTTT,CASRLWGAGEDESRCTDTQYF
.,.,TRBJ2-7,TRBV23-1,TGCGCCAGCAGCCACCGGCATTCGAGCGGAGCTTACGAGCAGTACTTC,CASSHRHSSGAYEQYF
.,.,TRBJ1-1,TRBV4-1,TGCGCCAGCAGCCAAACCGACAGGCTAAACACTGAAGCTTTCTTT,CASSQTDRLNTEAFF
.,few,TRBJ2-7,TRBV28,.,CASSSSTGGTYEQYF
.,few,TRBJ2-3,TRBV6-4,TGTGCCAGCAGTGACTCTGCCTCGGGGGCAGATACGCAGTATTTT,CASSDSASGADTQYF
TRBD1,.,TRBJ1-4,TRBV5-4,TGTGCCAGCAGGGATCGCGGGGCAGGGGGCAAGGGTAATGAAAAACTGTTTTTT,CASRDRGAGGKGNEKLFF
TRBD1,.,TRBJ2-7,TRBV10-1,TGCGCCAGCGGACCGGGACAGGTGCCCGAGCAGTACTTC,CASGPGQVPEQYF
.,.,TRBJ1-5,TRBV7-9,TGTGCCAGCAGCACCAACAGGGATAGCAATCAGCCCCAGCATTTT,CASSTNRDSNQPQHF
TRBD1,.,TRBJ2-7,TRBV10-2,TGCGCCAGCAGTGAATCGACAGGGGGCCGCTACGAGCAGTACTTC,CASSESTGGRYEQYF
.,.,TRBJ1-2,TRBV7-9,TGTGCCAGCTCCGCGGGGGGGTGGGGCTACACCTTC,CASSAGGWGYTF
TRBD2,once,TRBJ2-5,TRBV7-9,TGTGCCAGCAGGGAGACCCCGGGACTAGCGGGAGACCTCCAAGAGACCCAGTACTTC,CASRETPGLAGDLQETQYF
.,few,TRBJ1-3,TRBV6-6,TGTGCCAGCAGCATGGACAACCTCCTCTCTGGAAACACCATATATTTT,CASSMDNLLSGNTIYF
.,once,TRBJ2-3,TRBV4-1,TGCGCCAGCAGCCTCAAATTAGAAGATACGCAGTATTTT,CASSLKLEDTQYF
TRBD1,.,TRBJ2-5,TRBV5-4,TGTGCCAGCAGCCAATGGGACAGGGGGCGCAGAGAGACCCAGTACTTC,CASSQWDRGRRETQYF
.,few,TRBJ2-7,TRBV5-4,TGTGCCAGCAGCTACCCGAGGGGGCGGGACAGTGAGCAGTACTTC,CASSYPRGRDSEQYF
.,.,TRBJ2-7,TRBV7-9,TGTGCCAGCAGCTTAGCGGGGCAGTCCTACGAGCAGTACTTC,CASSLAGQSYEQYF
TRBD2,once,TRBJ2-3,TRBV29-1,TGCAGCGTTGTTGGAGCGGGAGGCCCGCGGGCAGATACGCAGTATTTT,CSVVGAGGPRADTQYF
.,.,TRBJ2-5,TRBV5-6,TGTGCCAGCAGCGTCGCCGGGGGTGGGAGGACCTCGGGAGAGACCCAGTACTTC,CASSVAGGGRTSGETQYF
TRBD1,.,TRBJ2-7,TRBV7-9,TGTGCCAGCAACTTTGGACAGGGCTCCTACGAGCAGTACTTC,CASNFGQGSYEQYF
.,.,TRBJ2-1,TRBV19,TGTGCCAGTAGTATGTCTGTTCCCTACAATGAGCAGTTCTTC,CASSMSVPYNEQFF
.,.,TRBJ2-5,TRBV7-6,TGTGCCAGCAGCTTCAACTACGGAGAGACCCAGTACTTC,CASSFNYGETQYF